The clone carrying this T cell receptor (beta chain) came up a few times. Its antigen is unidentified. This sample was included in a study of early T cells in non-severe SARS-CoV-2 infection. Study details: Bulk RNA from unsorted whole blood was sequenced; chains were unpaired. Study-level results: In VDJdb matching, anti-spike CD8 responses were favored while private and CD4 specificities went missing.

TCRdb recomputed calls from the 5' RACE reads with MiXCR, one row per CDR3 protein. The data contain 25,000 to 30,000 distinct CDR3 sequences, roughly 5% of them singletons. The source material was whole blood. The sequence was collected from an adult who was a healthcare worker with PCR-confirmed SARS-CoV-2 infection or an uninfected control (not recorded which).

CDR3 amino acids: CASSFWRASNYGYTF. CDR3 in DNA: TGTGCCAGCAGCTTTTGGAGGGCCTCGAACTATGGCTACACCTTC. The chain couples TRBV7-9 to TRBJ1-2; no clear D gene. This CDR3 has 15 amino acids. Trimming left V 3 bases short and J 2 bases short, with 13 bases between. Per germline, CDR1 SEHNR and CDR2 FQNEAQ (reference sequence).